This paragraph reports one T cell receptor beta chain. Its antigen is unidentified. The sample originates from a study of CD8 T cells in Susac syndrome. General study findings and limits: The study identified about sixteen and five Susac-specific public clones in total CD8+ and CD8+ TEMRA repertoires.

It was with random hexamers that roughly 0.45 to 1 ug RNA was reverse transcribed. Multiplex PCR with immunoSEQ amplified the TCR beta CDR3 across 54 Vbeta and 13 Jbeta. TCRdb re-derived calls from the immunoSEQ multiplex PCR reads in MiXCR, one entry per CDR3 protein. The data contain some 130,000 distinct CDR3 sequences, around 93% of them singletons. The CDR3 is 13 amino acids. Germline lookup yields CDR1 GTSNPN and CDR2 SVGIG (reference sequence). Trimming took off 0 bases at V and 7 bases at J, with 13 bases between the two ends. This chain joins TRBV30 and TRBJ2-7, with D possibly being TRBD2 (6 bases). The specimen sequenced was CD8+ T cells from PBMCs. This sequence was found in a human donor with Susac syndrome. CDR3 amino acids: CAWSVGGPGEQYF. The CDR3 DNA reads as TGTGCCTGGAGTGTCGGAGGGCCTGGTGAGCAGTACTTC.